This entry lists 8 T cell receptor beta chains sequenced from one sample in a study of human T cells and chemical hapten exposure. Specified time point: patch test 3, about 24 weeks after DPC sensitization. The treatment: therapeutic diphenylcyclopropenone sensitization with weekly scalp DPC. The authors' total RNA extraction used unfractionated whole blood. TCRdb ran MiXCR on the RACE reads and lists one entry per CDR3 protein. The data hold 30,000 to 40,000 distinct CDR3 sequences, with roughly 13% observed a single time. The sample here was whole blood, taken in connection with sensitization to the hapten diphenylcyclopropenone (DPC). These receptors originate from a woman aged 35 to 49 with alopecia areata. Some clones in this sample may be carry-over from other donors' samples.

This clonotype showed up just a few times. CDR3 sequence: CASSRIGTSGVTDTQYF. CDR3 sequence (DNA): TGTGCCAGCAGTAGGATAGGGACTAGCGGAGTCACAGATACGCAGTATTTT. J is TRBJ2-3 and V is TRBV28, with 11 bases matching TRBD2. Looked up from germline, CDR1 is MDHEN and CDR2 is SYDVKM. The junction had 9 bases not matched to a gene; V was cut back by 5 bases and J by 2 bases. This CDR3 is 17 amino acids long.

The V gene is TRBV4-3, the J gene TRBJ2-5; the match to TRBD1 covers 11 bases. Germline-derived CDR1 and CDR2 are LGHNA and YSLEER. V gave up 1 base and J gave up 5 bases; unmatched junction bases: 6. CDR3 length: 16 amino acids. CDR3 amino acids: CASSQGGTGGRETQYF. In nucleotides, the CDR3 is TGCGCCAGCAGCCAAGGGGGGACAGGGGGTAGGGAGACCCAGTACTTC.

V usage is TRBV4-1 and J usage is TRBJ2-1; D unclear. The V end lost 1 base, the J end lost 5 bases, and 9 bases lay between the germline ends. Looked up from germline, CDR1 is MGHRA and CDR2 is YSYEKL. This CDR3 contains 14 residues. CDR3 residues: CASSQATMNNEQFF. CDR3 sequence (DNA): TGCGCCAGCAGCCAAGCTACCATGAACAATGAGCAGTTCTTC.

In its sample, this clonotype was seen a few times. A junction boundary mismatches the germline segment, possibly from a read error. As DNA, the CDR3 is TGTGCCAGCAGCCAGGTGAACAATTCACCCCTCCCCTTT. Translation: CASSQVNNSPLPF. The V call is TRBV28, the J call TRBJ1-6; D is unresolved. Germline loops: CDR1 MDHEN, CDR2 SYDVKM. The CDR3 consists of 13 residues.

This clonotype was seen just once. The rearrangement uses TRBV5-1 and TRBJ1-3, with D hard to call. Looked up from germline, CDR1 is SGHRS and CDR2 is YFSETQ. This CDR3 is built from 11 residues. Trimming took off 0 bases at V and 8 bases at J, with 3 bases between the two ends. CDR3 loop: CASSLADTIYF. DNA for the CDR3: TGCGCCAGCAGCTTGGCTGACACCATATATTTT.

This clonotype has only a few counts. The rearrangement joins TRBV20-1 to TRBJ2-1; the match to TRBD2 covers 9 bases. V trimming: 5 bases; J trimming: 4 bases; junction bases outside the gene matches: 6. The CDR3 covers 14 residues. CDR1 DFQATT and CDR2 SNEGSKA come from the germline V gene (reference sequence). For the CDR3, the DNA is TGCAGTGCTGCCAAGGCGGGGGGGTACAATGAGCAGTTCTTC. Translated: CSAAKAGGYNEQFF.

There are many counts of this clonotype. This sequence joins TRBV20-1 and TRBJ1-1; D remains ambiguous. The germline CDR1 and CDR2 sequences are DFQATT and SNEGSKA (reference sequence). Trimming stripped 2 bases from V and 4 bases from J, with 20 bases between. This CDR3 is built from 16 residues. CDR3 sequence: CSARPASTPGRTEAFF. CDR3 nucleotide sequence: TGCAGTGCTAGACCCGCCTCCACCCCGGGTCGCACTGAAGCTTTCTTT.

This clonotype was detected a few times. The chain links TRBV10-3 to TRBJ1-5, with TRBD1 identical over 12 bases. The CDR3 runs to 14 residues. V dropped 8 bases and J dropped 6; count of bases not matched to a gene: 5. Germline V gene data show CDR1 as ENHRY and CDR2 as SYGVKD. The CDR3 DNA reads as TGTGCCATCCGGGACAGGGGGCCGGGTCAGCCCCAGCATTTT. Amino acids: CAIRDRGPGQPQHF.